Shown below are 19 T cell receptor beta chains from a single sample sequenced in a study of identical twins. Using its own MiXCR run on the 5' RACE reads, TCRdb lists one record per CDR3 protein. The data contain about 240,000 distinct CDR3 sequences, over 9.5% of them singletons. The data also belong to a second study, concerning yellow fever vaccine responses in identical twins.

Source material: memory (CD45RO+) T cells sorted from blood. The receptor source for this set is a woman between 18 and 29 years old in good health.

The J gene is TRBJ2-3, the V gene TRBV6-2 or TRBV6-3, with TRBD2 as a possible D gene (6 bases). The germline CDR1 and CDR2 sequences are MNHEY and SVGEGT. The CDR3 runs to 14 residues. The V gene lost 9 bases and the J gene lost 3 bases, with 16 bases spanning the gap. The CDR3 reads CASRIRGSTDTQYF. The CDR3 region has the DNA TGTGCCAGTCGCATCCGGGGGTCTACAGATACGCAGTATTTT.

This clonotype has a handful of counts. The chain uses TRBV4-3 and TRBJ2-3, with TRBD2 as a possible D gene (5 bases). The CDR3 consists of 16 residues. Between the trimmed V and J ends, which lost 3 bases and 0 bases, there was a span of 13 bases. The germline CDR1 and CDR2 sequences are LGHNA and YSLEER. The CDR3 reads CASSQQKRSSTDTQYF. The CDR3 DNA sequence: TGCGCCAGCAGCCAGCAGAAGCGGAGCAGCACAGATACGCAGTATTTT.

This clonotype was seen a few times. V and J are TRBV6-1 and TRBJ2-3, with TRBD1 identical over 9 bases. Germline V gives CDR1 MNHNS, CDR2 SASEGT. CDR3 size: 16 residues. The J segment lost 3 bases and the V segment lost 2 bases, leaving 6 bases of the junction unmatched. DNA for the CDR3: TGTGCCAGCAGTGAAAATGTGGGACAGGGAACAGATACGCAGTATTTT. As protein: CASSENVGQGTDTQYF.

This chain uses TRBV28 with TRBJ2-7; D is uncertain. Trimming took 2 bases from V and 3 from J, leaving 11 bases between them. The CDR3 loop spans 14 amino acids. Germline assignment: CDR1 MDHEN and CDR2 SYDVKM. CDR3 residues: CASSLAWQLYEQYF. CDR3 DNA sequence: TGTGCCAGCAGTTTAGCCTGGCAGCTCTACGAGCAGTACTTC.

This clonotype showed up just a few times. This chain connects TRBV5-8 to TRBJ2-7, with D possibly matching TRBD1 (5 bases). V lost 1 base and J lost 0, with 11 bases in between. The CDR3 spans 15 residues. Germline V gene lookup returns CDR1 SGHTS and CDR2 YDEGEE. The CDR3 nucleotides read TGTGCCAGCAGCTTGACAGGAATCGTCTCCTACGAGCAGTACTTC. Amino acids: CASSLTGIVSYEQYF. The full variable domain, rest sourced from reference TRBV5-8 and TRBJ2-7, is EAGVTQSPTHLIKTRGQQATLRCSPISGHTSVYWYQQALGLGLQFLLWYDEGEERNRGNFPPRFSGRQFPNYSSELNVNALELEDSALYLCASSLTGIVSYEQYFGPGTRLTVT.

This clonotype was counted only a few times. This chain links TRBV7-8 with TRBJ2-1; D may be TRBD1 (6 bases). Looked up from germline, CDR1 is SGHVS and CDR2 is FQNEAQ. Trimming shortened V by 5 bases and J by 8 bases, and 19 bases separated the two germline ends. The CDR3 runs 15 residues. CDR3 in DNA: TGTGCCAGCAGCCAAACAGGGAAAGTGGTCTATGAGCAGTTCTTC. Translation gives CASSQTGKVVYEQFF.

This clonotype was found many times. The chain joins TRBV24-1 to TRBJ2-3; 15 bases map to TRBD2. The junction had 5 bases not matched to a gene; V was cut back by 3 bases and J by 5 bases. Looked up from germline, CDR1 is KGHDR and CDR2 is SFDVKD. The CDR3 runs to 17 residues. CDR3 region: CATSDLRTSGGVDTQYF. CDR3 in DNA: TGTGCCACCAGTGATCTACGGACTAGCGGGGGGGTAGATACGCAGTATTTT.

V gene TRBV7-3 combines with J gene TRBJ2-6, with no clear D. V lost 8 bases and J lost 2, with 10 bases in between. Germline lookup yields CDR1 SGHTA and CDR2 FQGTGA. The CDR3 spans 14 residues. The CDR3 loop reads CASAPGAGANVLTF. CDR3 nucleotide sequence: TGTGCCAGCGCCCCTGGGGCTGGGGCCAACGTCCTGACTTTC.

This clonotype was counted between two and nine times. The CDR3 nucleotides read TGTGCCATCAAGGCTAGCGGGGGGGTAGCCCCCAACACAGATACGCAGTATTTT. Protein product: CAIKASGGVAPNTDTQYF. The chain is built from TRBV10-3 and TRBJ2-3; TRBD2 aligns across 12 bases. Germline CDR1 and CDR2: ENHRY and SYGVKD. The length of the CDR3 is 18 residues. Trimming at V came to 7 bases and at J to 2 bases, leaving 13 bases not matched to a gene.

The rearrangement links TRBV11-2 to TRBJ2-7; 14 bases agree with TRBD2. Germline CDR1 SGHAT, CDR2 FQNNGV. The CDR3 has 17 amino acids. Losses at the gene ends were 4 bases for V and 0 bases for J; bases not matched to a gene: 5. As DNA, the CDR3 is TGTGCCAGCAGCTCCGGACTAGCGGGGGGAAGCTCCTACGAGCAGTACTTC. Its translation is CASSSGLAGGSSYEQYF.

This clonotype was seen a few times. V and J are TRBV6-1 and TRBJ2-7, with TRBD2 matching 15 bases. CDR3 length equals 16 residues. After removal of 6 bases from V and 4 bases from J, the junction contained 7 bases not matched to a gene. CDR1 and CDR2 (germline): MNHNS, SASEGT. CDR3 nucleotide sequence: TGTGCCAGCAGGCGCCTTGGGACTAGCGGGGGGTACGAGCAGTACTTC. Translation gives CASRRLGTSGGYEQYF.

J is TRBJ1-6 and V is TRBV19, with 9 bases fitting TRBD1. This CDR3 has 17 amino acids. Germline lookup yields CDR1 LNHDA and CDR2 SQIVND (reference sequence). Unmatched junction bases numbered 10, after V lost 1 base and J lost 9 bases. In DNA form, the CDR3 reads TGTGCCAGTAGTATAGGAACCGGGACAGGGACCATTTCACCCCTCCACTTT. Encoded protein: CASSIGTGTGTISPLHF.

The rearrangement links TRBV27 to TRBJ1-2; 10 nucleotides line up with TRBD1. In germline, CDR1 is MNHEY, CDR2 SMNVEV (reference sequence). This CDR3 comprises 15 residues. Trimming cost V 4 bases and J 3 bases; bases outside gene matches: 5. DNA of the CDR3: TGTGCCAGCAGTTCCCGACAGGGGGCACACTATGGCTACACCTTC. Translation gives CASSSRQGAHYGYTF.

This clonotype was counted at least ten times. The V and J genes are TRBV5-1 and TRBJ1-6, with 7 bases that match TRBD1. V lost 2 bases, J lost 8 bases, and 7 bases stayed unmatched. Germline V gives CDR1 SGHRS, CDR2 YFSETQ. This CDR3 spans 15 amino acids. CDR3 loop: CASSFIGGTDSPLHF. In nucleotides, the CDR3 is TGCGCCAGCAGCTTCATTGGAGGGACAGATTCACCCCTCCACTTT.

The gene calls are TRBV29-1 and TRBJ1-4, with 7 nucleotides matching TRBD1. Germline loops: CDR1 SQVTM, CDR2 ANQGSEA. This CDR3 is built from 13 residues. J was trimmed by 6 bases and V by 6 bases; bases with no gene match: 7. The CDR3 bases are TGCAGCGTCCGACAGGGAAAGTATGAAAAACTGTTTTTT. Amino acids: CSVRQGKYEKLFF.

This clonotype was seen a few times. The CDR3 nucleotides are TGTGCCAGTAAAGACAGTCTTACCAATCAGCCCCAGCATTTT. Translating it yields CASKDSLTNQPQHF. J is TRBJ1-5 and V is TRBV19; D perhaps matches TRBD1 (5 bases). V lost 7 bases and J 3 bases, leaving 13 bases between the germline ends. Germline V gene data show CDR1 as LNHDA and CDR2 as SQIVND (reference sequence). This CDR3 has 14 residues.

The genes are TRBV9 and TRBJ2-5, with D perhaps given as TRBD1 or TRBD2 (5 bases each). The CDR3 extends over 16 amino acids. Trimming stripped 2 bases from V and 4 bases from J, with 18 bases between. CDR1 and CDR2 (germline): SGDLS, YYNGEE. The CDR3 reads CASSVGVSSGLETQYF. DNA of the CDR3: TGTGCCAGCAGCGTGGGGGTCTCGTCGGGGCTAGAGACCCAGTACTTC.

This clonotype came up many times. This sequence joins TRBV12-3 or TRBV12-4 and TRBJ2-3; unclear D gene. This CDR3 has 15 amino acids. Trimming stripped 1 base from V and 6 bases from J, with 14 bases between. CDR3 DNA: TGTGCCAGCAGTTTAGTGCACCCTTCCAGGGATACGCAGTATTTT. Its translation: CASSLVHPSRDTQYF.

Many counts were recorded for this clonotype. The chain uses TRBV5-1 and TRBJ1-1, with D possibly being TRBD1 (6 bases). This CDR3 contains 13 residues. Trimming stripped 2 bases from V and 7 bases from J, with 12 bases between. The germline V gene has CDR1 SGHRS and CDR2 YFSETQ. The CDR3 here is CASSFNREGEAFF. The CDR3 DNA sequence: TGCGCCAGCAGCTTCAACAGGGAGGGTGAAGCTTTCTTT.